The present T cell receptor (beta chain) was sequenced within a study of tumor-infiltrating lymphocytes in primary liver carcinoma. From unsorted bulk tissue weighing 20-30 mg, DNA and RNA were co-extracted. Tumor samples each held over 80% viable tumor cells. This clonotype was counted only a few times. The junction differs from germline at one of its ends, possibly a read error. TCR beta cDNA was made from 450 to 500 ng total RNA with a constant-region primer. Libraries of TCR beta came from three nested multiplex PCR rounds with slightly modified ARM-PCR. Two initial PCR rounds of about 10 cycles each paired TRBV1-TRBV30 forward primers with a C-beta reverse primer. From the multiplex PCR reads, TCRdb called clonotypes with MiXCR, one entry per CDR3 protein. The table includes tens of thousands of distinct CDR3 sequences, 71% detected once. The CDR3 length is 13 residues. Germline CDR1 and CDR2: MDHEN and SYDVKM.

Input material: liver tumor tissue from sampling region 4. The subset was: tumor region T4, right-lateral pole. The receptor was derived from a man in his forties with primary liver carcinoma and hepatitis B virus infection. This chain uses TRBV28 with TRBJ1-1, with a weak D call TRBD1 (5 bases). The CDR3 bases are TGTGCCAGTAGTTGGAGGGGGAACACTGAAGCTTTCTTT. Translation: CASSWRGNTEAFF.